This T cell receptor (beta chain) is drawn from a study of blood T cells in healthy people across ages. Study results and limitations: The lack of PBMC sorting stopped any conclusive naive versus antigen-experienced comparison. Diversity of TCR beta per million T cells declined in a roughly linear way with age.

For the second PCR, which ran for roughly 7 to 11 cycles, a sample-barcoded 5' primer and a J-beta primer mix were used. Every sample gave at least 2.5 million paired-end reads containing CDR3. TCRdb recomputed calls from the 5' RACE reads with MiXCR, one row per CDR3 protein. The data hold 650,000 to 950,000 distinct CDR3 sequences, with around 45% observed a single time. Only one count was recorded for this clonotype. The antigen is not known. The donors, healthy Caucasians from Russia, were aged 6 to 90. The CDR3 has 16 amino acids. The V gene end was trimmed by 6 bases and the J gene end by 0 bases; junction bases not matched to a gene: 7. CDR1 MNHEY and CDR2 SVGEGT come from the germline V gene.

The V and J genes are TRBV6-2 or TRBV6-3 and TRBJ2-7; 11 positions agree with TRBD2. The clonotype originates from a man aged 60 to 69 in good health. Sequenced material: blood. The CDR3 spells CASRPSGGPRSYEQYF. The CDR3 coding sequence is TGTGCCAGCAGACCTAGCGGGGGGCCCCGCTCCTACGAGCAGTACTTC.